The 18 T cell receptor beta chains below were found in one sample sequenced in a study of read filtering for tumor transcriptome and immune sequencing. Molecular barcoded adaptors covering alpha/delta and beta/gamma chains were used on 400 to 450 ng RNA. One entry per CDR3 protein, called by TCRdb with MiXCR from the reads. This repertoire shows roughly 69,000 distinct CDR3 sequences, over 11% found once; its top ten account for approximately 47%. The source material was a population of CD138-negative cells sorted from bone marrow. The receptors derive from a donor at least 40 years old with multiple myeloma.

This clonotype turned up a few times. This sequence joins TRBV5-6 and TRBJ2-3; no clear D gene. CDR1 is SGHDT, CDR2 YYEEEE, per germline. This CDR3 spans 12 amino acids. Trimming removed 0 bases from V and 6 bases from J, with 5 bases in between. The CDR3 loop reads CASSLGMDTQYF. CDR3 in DNA: TGTGCCAGCAGCTTGGGGATGGATACGCAGTATTTT.

With respect to this clonotype: This clone may be a read error of a much larger clone one base away. The V call is TRBV28, the J call TRBJ1-1; D is unresolved. The V and J ends lost 11 bases and 1 base respectively, with 8 bases between them. CDR3 size: 11 residues. The V gene's germline CDR1 is MDHEN and CDR2 SYDVKM. The CDR3 protein is CAFSRNTEAFF. CDR3 in DNA: TGTGCCTTCTCGAGGAACACTGAAGCTTTCTTT.

As regards this clonotype: This likely traces to a read error, being one base from a far larger clone. The gene calls are TRBV5-5 and TRBJ2-1; TRBD2 aligns across 12 bases. The CDR3 sequence is 15 residues long. Germline V CDR1 and CDR2: SGHKS, YYEKEE (reference sequence). The CDR3 protein is CASSFTSGRINGQFF. DNA for the CDR3: TGTGCCAGCAGCTTTACTAGCGGGAGGATCAATGGGCAGTTCTTC. Variable domain in full (rest from reference TRBV5-5 and TRBJ2-1): DAGVTQSPTHLIKTRGQQVTLRCSPISGHKSVSWYQQVLGQGPQFIFQYYEKEERGRGNFPDRFSARQFPNYSSELNVNALLLGDSALYLCASSFTSGRINGQFFGPGTRLTVL.

This chain connects TRBV4-1 to TRBJ1-1; tentatively, D is TRBD1 (5 bases). CDR1 and CDR2 (germline): MGHRA, YSYEKL. The V and J ends lost 4 bases and 3 bases respectively, with 18 bases between them. This CDR3 comprises 16 residues. In DNA, the CDR3 is TGCGCCAGCAGCCGGGCGGTGGGGCTCATGGACACTGAAGCTTTCTTT. Protein product: CASSRAVGLMDTEAFF.

This clonotype was counted many times. This chain connects TRBV3-1 to TRBJ1-1; no clear D gene. CDR1 and CDR2 (germline): LGHDT, YNNKEL (reference sequence). The CDR3 length is 14 residues. Trimming removed 3 bases at V and 1 base at J, with 9 bases between. The CDR3: CASSQGRGNTEAFF. The CDR3 nucleotides are TGTGCCAGCAGCCAGGGCAGAGGGAACACTGAAGCTTTCTTT.

This clonotype has at least ten counts. The chain uses TRBV14 and TRBJ2-1; D is uncertain. CDR1 SGHDN and CDR2 FVKESK come from the germline V gene. Between the trimmed V and J ends, which lost 5 bases and 4 bases, there was a span of 6 bases. The CDR3 consists of 12 residues. The DNA of the CDR3 is TGTGCCAGCAGCAAAGGTTACAATGAGCAGTTCTTC. Translating gives CASSKGYNEQFF.

As concerns this clonotype: A much larger clone sits a single nucleotide away, making a read error possible. The chain has TRBV29-1 and TRBJ1-2; D call uncertain. This CDR3 is 14 amino acids long. Germline CDR1 is SQVTM and CDR2 is ANQGSEA. This CDR3 reads CSAEGRASRDGYTF. CDR3 bases: TGCAGCGCTGAAGGACGGGCCTCGAGAGATGGCTACACCTTC.

This clonotype was counted between two and nine times. The junction departs from the called germline gene at one end, perhaps through a read error. The rearrangement joins TRBV6-2 or TRBV6-3 to TRBJ2-2, with 7 bases lining up with TRBD1. This CDR3 spans 16 amino acids. Germline CDR1 and CDR2: MNHEY and SVGEGT. The CDR3 reads CASSPTGPRGTGELFF. In nucleotides, the CDR3 is TGTGCCAGCAGCCCGACAGGGCCGCGAGGCACCGGGGAGTTGTTTTTT.

The sample holds many counts of this clonotype. A junction end diverges from the germline sequence, so it may reflect a read error. The rearrangement uses TRBV7-9 and TRBJ2-1; TRBD2 matches at 7 bases. The CDR3 consists of 14 residues. Germline loops: CDR1 SEHNR, CDR2 FQNEAQ (reference sequence). This chain's CDR3 is CASRPGTTYNGQFF. The CDR3 nucleotides are TGTGCCAGCAGACCAGGGACTACATACAATGGGCAGTTCTTC.

This clonotype was seen ten or more times. This chain links TRBV7-3 with TRBJ2-7; TRBD2 aligns across 11 bases. Trimming took 1 base from V and 4 from J; bases not matched to a gene: 9. The V gene's germline CDR1 is SGHTA and CDR2 FQGTGA. The CDR3 runs 17 residues. CDR3 protein: CASSLIVVTSGNYEQYF. The CDR3 DNA sequence: TGTGCCAGCAGCTTAATAGTAGTGACTAGCGGGAATTACGAGCAGTACTTC.

This clonotype has a handful of counts. The rearrangement links TRBV7-8 to TRBJ1-1; 7 nucleotides align to TRBD1. CDR1 and CDR2 (germline): SGHVS, FQNEAQ. J gave up 3 bases and V 4 bases, and 5 bases lay outside the gene matches. The CDR3 spans 14 residues. CDR3 residues: CASSWIDRDTEAFF. As DNA, the CDR3 is TGTGCCAGCAGCTGGATCGACAGGGACACTGAAGCTTTCTTT.

In this sample, this clonotype turned up many times. The genes are TRBV6-5 and TRBJ2-2; D is uncertain. With 0 bases removed from V and 4 bases from J, the gap between germline ends came to 6 bases. This CDR3 is built from 14 residues. Germline V gene lookup returns CDR1 MNHEY and CDR2 SVGAGI. CDR3 protein: CASSYSRVTGELFF. The CDR3 region has the DNA TGTGCCAGCAGTTACTCTAGGGTCACCGGGGAGCTGTTTTTT.

This clonotype has a count of ten or more. The V call is TRBV6-2 or TRBV6-3, the J call TRBJ2-1; D is possibly TRBD2 (5 bases). The CDR3 loop spans 12 amino acids. CDR1 and CDR2 from the germline V gene are MNHEY and SVGEGT. The ends were cut back, 5 bases at V and 10 bases at J, with 12 bases in the middle. The CDR3 sequence is CASSPYSVEQFF. The CDR3 nucleotides read TGTGCCAGCAGTCCATATAGCGTCGAGCAGTTCTTC.

This clonotype occurred many times. The chain recombines TRBV29-1 with TRBJ2-1; TRBD2 aligns across 9 bases. From germline, CDR1 is SQVTM and CDR2 ANQGSEA. Trimming cost V 7 bases and J 9 bases; bases outside gene matches: 7. The CDR3 is 12 residues long. Here the CDR3 DNA reads TGCAGCGCACGAGCGGGAGGCACTGAGCAGTTCTTC. This encodes CSARAGGTEQFF.

At least ten counts were recorded for this clonotype. The chain couples TRBV28 to TRBJ2-2; D is perhaps TRBD1 (5 bases). Trimming pared 4 bases from V and 5 bases from J, leaving 11 bases between. Germline CDR1 reads MDHEN; CDR2 reads SYDVKM. The CDR3 length is 14 residues. The chain's CDR3 is CASSWGGPTGELFF. The CDR3, as DNA: TGTGCCAGCAGTTGGGGCGGACCGACCGGGGAGCTGTTTTTT.

This clonotype was picked up many times. The rearrangement links TRBV30 to TRBJ1-5; weak D call: TRBD1 (6 bases). There are 13 residues in the CDR3. The germline V and J ends were trimmed by 3 bases and 1 base, with 7 bases remaining between them. Germline-derived CDR1 and CDR2 are GTSNPN and SVGIG (reference sequence). CDR3: CAWRGASNQPQHF. The CDR3 bases are TGTGCCTGGAGGGGGGCAAGCAATCAGCCCCAGCATTTT.

Note on this clonotype: This may stem from a read error, because a much larger clone lies one nucleotide away. V usage is TRBV7-9 and J usage is TRBJ2-7, with a possible D match to TRBD2 (6 bases). The length of the CDR3 is 13 residues. Germline V CDR1 and CDR2: SEHNR, FQNEAQ (reference sequence). The CDR3 spells CAGRAGGPQVQYF. The CDR3 nucleotides are TGTGCCGGCAGGGCTGGAGGGCCTCAGGTGCAGTACTTC. The complete variable domain, with remaining parts taken from reference TRBV7-9 and TRBJ2-7, reads DTGVSQNPRHKITKRGQNVTFRCDPISEHNRLYWYRQTLGQGPEFLTYFQNEAQLEKSRLLSDRFSAERPKGSFSTLEIQRTEQGDSAMYLCAGRAGGPQVQYFGPGTRLTVT.

The J gene is TRBJ2-7, the V gene TRBV1; TRBD2 is the table's D call, not checked against the DNA. TRBV1 is a pseudogene. This CDR3 comprises 14 residues. The DNA of the CDR3 is TGCACCAGCAGCCAAGTGACTAGAGGGAGCGAGCAGTACTTC. This sequence encodes CTSSQVTRGSEQYF.